A selection of T cell receptor beta chains follows, all from one sample in a study of CD8 T cells in Susac syndrome. MiXCR, applied by TCRdb to the immunoSEQ multiplex PCR reads, yields one record per CDR3 protein. The sample lists approximately 26,000 distinct CDR3 sequences; around 94% were seen once. What was sequenced was CD8+ T cells from PBMCs. The receptors here all came from a human donor in good health. The conserved cysteine and the conserved F or W are not part of the CDR3 here.

cdr3_length: 11
j_call: TRBJ1-6
v_call: TRBV20-1
cdr3_aa: SAGKGSRSPLH

cdr3_length: 10
j_call: TRBJ2-7
v_call: TRBV20-1
cdr3_aa: SARSGLGEQY

cdr3_length: 18
j_call: TRBJ2-1
v_call: TRBV6-5
cdr3_aa: ASSYSEVPSGGASYNEQF

cdr3_length: 10
j_call: TRBJ2-2
v_call: TRBV6-1
cdr3_aa: AGATGAGELF

cdr3_length: 14
j_call: TRBJ2-4
v_call: TRBV7-8
cdr3_aa: ASSLNAYGTKNIQY

cdr3_length: 13
j_call: TRBJ2-7
v_call: TRBV6-2/TRBV6-3
cdr3_aa: ASRGTSGGTYEQY

cdr3_length: 14
j_call: TRBJ1-1
v_call: TRBV7-2
cdr3_aa: ASSSWGGYTDAEAF

cdr3_length: 13
j_call: TRBJ2-1
v_call: TRBV4-3
cdr3_aa: ASSQAQGPYNEQF

cdr3_length: 13
j_call: TRBJ2-3
v_call: TRBV6-6
cdr3_aa: ASSYSPGLLDTQY

cdr3_length: 13
j_call: TRBJ1-1
v_call: TRBV4-3
cdr3_aa: ASSQGGGGEDEAF

cdr3_length: 11
j_call: TRBJ1-2
v_call: TRBV12-3/TRBV12-4
cdr3_aa: ASSFSLLEGYT

cdr3_length: 13
j_call: TRBJ2-3
v_call: TRBV12-3/TRBV12-4
cdr3_aa: ASSPSGGLTDTQY

cdr3_length: 10
j_call: TRBJ2-5
v_call: TRBV6-5
cdr3_aa: ASRDPKRTQY

cdr3_length: 12
j_call: TRBJ2-5
v_call: TRBV12-3/TRBV12-4
cdr3_aa: ASSPRTGWETQY

cdr3_length: 13
j_call: TRBJ2-1
v_call: TRBV7-8
cdr3_aa: ASSLAGGVNNEQF

cdr3_length: 14
j_call: TRBJ2-7
v_call: TRBV7-9
cdr3_aa: ASSPPGGQSSYEQY

cdr3_length: 10
j_call: TRBJ2-7
v_call: TRBV12-3/TRBV12-4
cdr3_aa: ASSLGIDEQY